One T cell receptor beta chain is described in this entry. Its antigen is unknown. Then a second PCR, running roughly 6 to 12 cycles, was carried out with a sample-barcoded 5' primer and a J-beta primer mix. Sequencing yielded, for each sample, at least 2.5 million paired-end reads carrying CDR3. TCRdb recomputed calls from the 5' RACE reads with MiXCR, one row per CDR3 protein. Among around 870,000 distinct CDR3 sequences listed, about 30% were seen once. This sample is part of a study of blood T cells in healthy people across ages. The CDR3 has 16 residues. J gave up 3 bases and V 1 base, and 2 bases lay outside the gene matches. Whole-study results and caveats: Among long-lived donors, naive CD4+ cells were more numerous and diversity higher than in aged donors.

Staff drew 9 to 10 milliliters of peripheral blood from each donor. Total RNA was isolated from each sample in quantities of at least 6 micrograms. The chain joins TRBV12-3 or TRBV12-4 to TRBJ2-6; 8 bases align to TRBD2. The receptor comes from a woman at least 80 years old in good health. Sequencing input: blood. DNA of the CDR3: TGTGCCAGCAGTTTAGGCGGGAGGAATGGGGCCAACGTCCTGACTTTC. This gives the protein CASSLGGRNGANVLTF.